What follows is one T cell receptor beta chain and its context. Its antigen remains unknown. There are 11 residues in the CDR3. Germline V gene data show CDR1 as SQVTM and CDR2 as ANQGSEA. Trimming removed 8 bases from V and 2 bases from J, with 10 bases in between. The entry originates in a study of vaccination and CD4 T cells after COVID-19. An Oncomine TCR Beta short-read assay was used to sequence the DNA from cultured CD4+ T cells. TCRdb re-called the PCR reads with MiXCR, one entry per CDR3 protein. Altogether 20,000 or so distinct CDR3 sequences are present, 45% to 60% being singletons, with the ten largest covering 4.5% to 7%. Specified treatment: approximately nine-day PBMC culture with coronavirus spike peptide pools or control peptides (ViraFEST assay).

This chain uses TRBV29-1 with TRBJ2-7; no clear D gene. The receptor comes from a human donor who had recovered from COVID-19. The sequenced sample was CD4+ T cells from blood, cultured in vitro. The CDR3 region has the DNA TGCAGCCTTACAGACACCTACGAGCAGTACTTC. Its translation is CSLTDTYEQYF.